Shown below are 20 T cell receptor beta chains from a single sample sequenced in a study of T-cell memory formation after mild COVID-19. TCRdb processed the 5' RACE reads anew with MiXCR; each CDR3 protein has one entry. The data hold about 110,000 distinct CDR3 sequences, with roughly 14% observed a single time. Material: PBMCs or a T cell subset sorted from them (not recorded which). The receptors originated from a man between 18 and 35 years old who had mild COVID-19 (a few samples of this study predate the infection). Cell type and time point are not known.

The CDR3 protein is CASSSAAPGTGQETQYF. The CDR3 DNA reads as TGTGCCAGCAGCTCCGCCGCCCCAGGGACAGGTCAAGAGACCCAGTACTTC. V is TRBV7-9 and J is TRBJ2-5, with 8 positions matching TRBD1. The junction had 12 bases not matched to a gene; V was cut back by 4 bases and J by 2 bases. Germline-derived CDR1 and CDR2 are SEHNR and FQNEAQ (reference sequence). CDR3 size: 17 residues.

The chain uses TRBV5-1 and TRBJ2-3; D remains unclear. The CDR3 extends over 16 amino acids. CDR1 is SGHRS, CDR2 YFSETQ, per germline. Deletions cut 4 bases from V and 3 bases from J, with 18 bases between. CDR3 bases: TGCGCCAGCAGCCCGATTCGAGGACGCCTGACAGATACGCAGTATTTT. This translates into CASSPIRGRLTDTQYF.

This chain joins TRBV7-9 and TRBJ2-1; no reliable D call. The CDR3 is made up of 12 amino acids. The ends were cut back, 6 bases at V and 8 bases at J, with 11 bases in the middle. Germline lookup yields CDR1 SEHNR and CDR2 FQNEAQ (reference sequence). The CDR3 sequence is CASRLIGYEQFF. The CDR3 DNA sequence: TGTGCCAGCAGGTTAATAGGGTATGAGCAGTTCTTC. The full variable domain, completed using reference TRBV7-9 and TRBJ2-1, is DTGVSQNPRHKITKRGQNVTFRCDPISEHNRLYWYRQTLGQGPEFLTYFQNEAQLEKSRLLSDRFSAERPKGSFSTLEIQRTEQGDSAMYLCASRLIGYEQFFGPGTRLTVL.

This clonotype was seen only a few times. V gene TRBV29-1 combines with J gene TRBJ1-2; 7 nucleotides match TRBD1. Germline V gene lookup returns CDR1 SQVTM and CDR2 ANQGSEA. The CDR3 is 16 amino acids. The V and J ends lost 1 base and 2 bases, in that order; junction bases with no gene match: 10. CDR3 nucleotides: TGCAGCGTTGAAGGGCCACCGGGACAGTTCAACTATGGCTACACCTTC. It is translated as CSVEGPPGQFNYGYTF.

The sample holds a few counts of this clonotype. The chain recombines TRBV4-1 with TRBJ1-2; D unresolved. This CDR3 has 14 residues. Trimming pared 0 bases from V and 4 bases from J, leaving 9 bases between. CDR1 MGHRA and CDR2 YSYEKL come from the germline V gene. CDR3 loop: CASSQDLTFYGYTF. CDR3 nucleotide sequence: TGCGCCAGCAGCCAAGATCTTACATTCTATGGCTACACCTTC.

Only a few counts were recorded for this clonotype. This rearrangement joins TRBV4-3 to TRBJ2-5, with 8 bases matching TRBD2. The germline V gene has CDR1 LGHNA and CDR2 YSLEER. The CDR3 extends over 15 amino acids. The V gene end was trimmed by 0 bases and the J gene end by 3 bases; junction bases not matched to a gene: 3. The CDR3 loop is CASSQDSSGEETQYF. The CDR3 bases are TGCGCCAGCAGCCAAGATAGTAGCGGGGAAGAGACCCAGTACTTC.

This chain links TRBV11-2 with TRBJ2-7; the D gene is possibly TRBD2 (6 bases). CDR1 and CDR2 from the germline V gene are SGHAT and FQNNGV. The CDR3 extends over 14 amino acids. Trimming left V 5 bases short and J 2 bases short, with 13 bases between. The CDR3: CASSGGRGTYEQYF. As DNA, the CDR3 is TGTGCCAGCAGCGGAGGACGCGGGACCTACGAGCAGTACTTC. Full variable domain (remainder filled in from reference TRBV11-2 and TRBJ2-7): EAGVAQSPRYKIIEKRQSVAFWCNPISGHATLYWYQQILGQGPKLLIQFQNNGVVDDSQLPKDRFSAERLKGVDSTLKIQPAKLEDSAVYLCASSGGRGTYEQYFGPGTRLTVT.

This clonotype was detected only a few times. V gene TRBV6-2 or TRBV6-3 combines with J gene TRBJ2-1; 9 nucleotides line up with TRBD1. Germline assignment: CDR1 MNHEY and CDR2 SVGEGT. CDR3 length equals 16 residues. V shed 0 bases and J 9 bases; nucleotides not matched to a gene: 9. The DNA of the CDR3 is TGTGCCAGCAGTTACTCCGGGACAGGGAGGGGCAGTGAGCAGTTCTTC. This gives the protein CASSYSGTGRGSEQFF.

This clonotype was counted only a few times. The rearrangement links TRBV5-5 to TRBJ1-1; 9 bases are shared with TRBD1. Germline V CDR1 and CDR2: SGHKS, YYEKEE (reference sequence). V dropped 3 bases and J dropped 0; count of bases not matched to a gene: 15. The CDR3 covers 19 residues. The CDR3 region has the DNA TGTGCCAGCAGCTACAAGCCGCCGGGACAGGGCTTCATGAACACTGAAGCTTTCTTT. Translated, it gives CASSYKPPGQGFMNTEAFF.

This sequence joins TRBV12-3 or TRBV12-4 and TRBJ2-2; D is undetermined. Trimming shortened V by 1 base and J by 3 bases, and 9 bases separated the two germline ends. This CDR3 comprises 15 residues. CDR3 protein: CASSLVVGYTGELFF. The CDR3 DNA is TGTGCCAGCAGTTTAGTCGTCGGCTACACCGGGGAGCTGTTTTTT.

The J gene is TRBJ2-3, the V gene TRBV7-8, with 9 positions matching TRBD2. Unmatched junction bases numbered 7, after V lost 2 bases and J lost 1 base. Germline V gives CDR1 SGHVS, CDR2 FQNEAQ. The CDR3 is made up of 17 amino acids. The chain's CDR3 is CASSLQVLAGGTDTQYF. DNA for the CDR3: TGTGCCAGCAGCTTACAAGTCTTAGCGGGGGGCACAGATACGCAGTATTTT.

In its sample, this clonotype was seen a few times. The chain links TRBV7-3 to TRBJ2-3; D is unresolved. The CDR3 is 13 residues long. The germline V gene has CDR1 SGHTA and CDR2 FQGTGA. V lost 5 bases and J 2 bases, leaving 8 bases between the germline ends. The CDR3 sequence: CASSPLITDTQYF. CDR3 in DNA: TGTGCCAGCAGCCCGTTGATCACAGATACGCAGTATTTT. The complete variable domain, with remaining parts taken from reference TRBV7-3 and TRBJ2-3, reads GAGVSQTPSNKVTEKGKYVELRCDPISGHTALYWYRQSLGQGPEFLIYFQGTGAADDSGLPNDRFFAVRPEGSVSTLKIQRTERGDSAVYLCASSPLITDTQYFGPGTRLTVL.

The chain recombines TRBV7-3 with TRBJ1-2; TRBD1 aligns across 8 bases. V trimming: 6 bases; J trimming: 2 bases; junction bases outside the gene matches: 8. This CDR3 has 15 amino acids. CDR1 is SGHTA and CDR2 is FQGTGA in the germline V gene. The DNA of the CDR3 is TGTGCCAGCAGTGCGACAGGGGAAGGGAACTATGGCTACACCTTC. Protein sequence: CASSATGEGNYGYTF. The variable domain in full, with the rest retrieved from reference TRBV7-3 and TRBJ1-2, is GAGVSQTPSNKVTEKGKYVELRCDPISGHTALYWYRQSLGQGPEFLIYFQGTGAADDSGLPNDRFFAVRPEGSVSTLKIQRTERGDSAVYLCASSATGEGNYGYTFGSGTRLTVV.

The V call is TRBV28, the J call TRBJ2-5; D unclear. CDR3 length: 14 amino acids. The ends were cut back, 4 bases at V and 5 bases at J, with 14 bases in the middle. The germline CDR1 and CDR2 sequences are MDHEN and SYDVKM. The CDR3: CASSYPSRRETQYF. The DNA of the CDR3 is TGTGCCAGCAGTTACCCCTCTAGGCGGGAGACCCAGTACTTC.

The gene calls are TRBV7-6 and TRBJ2-7; TRBD1 aligns across 7 bases. The CDR3 has 12 residues. The germline V gene encodes CDR1 SGHVS and CDR2 FNYEAQ. After removal of 4 bases from V and 6 bases from J, the junction contained 3 bases not matched to a gene. CDR3 sequence (DNA): TGTGCCAGCAGCTCAACAGGGGTCGAGCAGTACTTC. Amino acids: CASSSTGVEQYF.

This clonotype was detected ten times or more. The chain is built from TRBV6-5 and TRBJ1-1; 7 bases agree with TRBD1. The CDR3 is 14 amino acids. Trimming removed 7 bases from V and 4 bases from J; junction bases left unmatched: 9. Germline assignment: CDR1 MNHEY and CDR2 SVGAGI. CDR3 in amino acids: CASTLSQGGTEAFF. The CDR3 DNA sequence: TGTGCCAGCACCCTCAGCCAGGGGGGCACTGAAGCTTTCTTT.

This clonotype was observed a few times. The chain uses TRBV20-1 and TRBJ2-3, with a tentative D call TRBD2 (6 bases). Germline V gene data show CDR1 as DFQATT and CDR2 as SNEGSKA (reference sequence). V was trimmed by 1 base and J by 1 base, leaving 15 bases between them. The CDR3 is made up of 16 amino acids. The DNA of the CDR3 is TGCAGTGCTAGAGCCTTTATTGCGGGGCGCACAGATACGCAGTATTTT. Translated, it gives CSARAFIAGRTDTQYF.

This clonotype was counted many times. The J gene is TRBJ2-7, the V gene TRBV6-5, with 12 bases identical to TRBD1. Germline lookup yields CDR1 MNHEY and CDR2 SVGAGI. CDR3 length: 13 residues. Trimming at V came to 5 bases and at J to 10 bases, leaving 6 bases not matched to a gene. The CDR3 nucleotides read TGTGCCAGCAGTGCCGGGACAGGGGGCGATCAGTACTTC. Translating gives CASSAGTGGDQYF.

The table lists this clonotype with a few counts. The V call is TRBV3-1, the J call TRBJ2-3; 13 bases are a match to TRBD2. Germline-derived CDR1 and CDR2 are LGHDT and YNNKEL (reference sequence). Trimming at V came to 4 bases and at J to 0 bases, leaving 7 bases not matched to a gene. CDR3 length equals 18 residues. The CDR3 loop is CASSPRTSGGYSTDTQYF. The CDR3 DNA sequence: TGTGCCAGCAGCCCTAGGACTAGCGGGGGATATAGCACAGATACGCAGTATTTT.

This clonotype has a handful of counts. The chain combines TRBV5-1 with TRBJ2-3; 7 nucleotides agree with TRBD2. The J segment lost 2 bases and the V segment lost 2 bases, leaving 5 bases of the junction unmatched. The V gene's germline CDR1 is SGHRS and CDR2 YFSETQ. The CDR3 sequence is 15 residues long. Here the CDR3 DNA reads TGCGCCAGCAGCTTTAGCAGCGGGATCACAGATACGCAGTATTTT. This translates into CASSFSSGITDTQYF. The full variable domain, completed using reference TRBV5-1 and TRBJ2-3, is KAGVTQTPRYLIKTRGQQVTLSCSPISGHRSVSWYQQTPGQGLQFLFEYFSETQRNKGNFPGRFSGRQFSNSRSEMNVSTLELGDSALYLCASSFSSGITDTQYFGPGTRLTVL.